These T cell receptor beta chains were read from a single sample in a study of cytomegalovirus exposure and HLA in healthy donors. Measured with immunoSEQ multiplex PCR; TCRdb has only the in-frame clones, and not every one. In the table there are roughly 150,000 clones, more than 8% of which are singletons. The sample was PBMCs. These receptors originate from a man aged 45 to 65 in good health and CMV-seronegative. The CDR3 runs from the conserved cysteine through the conserved F or W. The order of the fields is clone size, D gene, J gene, V gene, CDR3 DNA, CDR3 protein. D genes are given only for firm matches. Some rows mark clone size as missing; the rest say once, few, many or name a class of expanded clone.

>NA|TRBD1|TRBJ2-3|TRBV7-3
TGTGCCAGCAGCTGGACAGGAGTATTGACAGATACGCAGTATTTT
CASSWTGVLTDTQYF
>few|TRBD1|TRBJ1-2|TRBV5-4
TGTGCCAGCAGCCTACAGGGGTCCTATGGCTACACCTTC
CASSLQGSYGYTF
>NA|NA|TRBJ1-2|TRBV6-1
TGTGCCAGCAGTGAGGCCTTATTGTTTAACTATGGCTACACCTTC
CASSEALLFNYGYTF
>NA|TRBD1|TRBJ1-1|TRBV18
TGTGCCAGCTCGCCTAGGACAGGGGGAACTGAAGCTTTCTTT
CASSPRTGGTEAFF
>few|TRBD1|TRBJ1-2|TRBV18
TGTGCCAGCTCACCTGCGGGACAGGGGGACTATGGCTACACCTTC
CASSPAGQGDYGYTF
>NA|NA|TRBJ1-2|TRBV19
TGTGCCAGTAGTATAGATACGGACTATGGCTACACCTTC
CASSIDTDYGYTF
>NA|TRBD1|TRBJ1-1|TRBV4-1
TGCGCCAGCAGGGCCATGGGGACAGGGGGTACTGAAGCTTTCTTT
CASRAMGTGGTEAFF
>NA|NA|TRBJ2-5|TRBV30
TGTGCCTGGAGTAAAGGGCCGGGGGTGGCAGAGACCCAGTACTTC
CAWSKGPGVAETQYF
>few|NA|TRBJ2-1|TRBV27
TGTGCCAGCAGTTTAAGCCTAGCTGGGAGTGAGCAGTTCTTC
CASSLSLAGSEQFF
>NA|NA|TRBJ2-3|TRBV7-2
TGTGCCAGCAGCTCGACGCGGGGGCCTAGATTAGATACGCAGTATTTT
CASSSTRGPRLDTQYF
>few|NA|TRBJ2-7|TRBV6-6
TGTGCCAGCAGAGGGGGGGCAGGCAGCTCCTACGAGCAGTACTTC
CASRGGAGSSYEQYF
>NA|TRBD1|TRBJ1-1|TRBV19
TGTGCCAGTAGTATAGCGGAGGGGGCCAAGAACACTGAAGCTTTCTTT
CASSIAEGAKNTEAFF
>few|TRBD1|TRBJ1-1|TRBV20-1
TGCAGTGCTAGAGGGACAGGTGAAGCTTTCTTT
CSARGTGEAFF
>NA|TRBD2|TRBJ2-1|TRBV27
TGTGCCAGCAGTTTACCGGGTGACGGGGGGGCCATCAATGAGCAGTTCTTC
CASSLPGDGGAINEQFF
>NA|NA|TRBJ1-1|TRBV5-1
TGCGCCAGCAGCTTGGGGACAGCTTTAACTGAAGCTTTCTTT
CASSLGTALTEAFF
>few|NA|TRBJ2-3|TRBV7-3
TGTGCCAGCAGCCCGCCCGGGATCACAGATACGCAGTATTTT
CASSPPGITDTQYF
>once|TRBD1|TRBJ1-4|TRBV5-1
TGCGCCAGCAGCTTAACCCAAACGGGACAGGGGGATGAAAAACTGTTTTTT
CASSLTQTGQGDEKLFF
>NA|TRBD2|TRBJ2-7|TRBV10-2
TGCGCCAGCGGGGCGGGGGGGTACGAGCAGTACTTC
CASGAGGYEQYF
>NA|NA|TRBJ2-1|TRBV7-9
TGTGCCAGCAGCCCCCCTGGGGGGAGCGCATACAATGAGCAGTTCTTC
CASSPPGGSAYNEQFF
>few|NA|TRBJ1-4|TRBV6-1
TGTGCCAGCAGTGGGGGGGGCGTTGAGGAAAAACTGTTTTTT
CASSGGGVEEKLFF
>few|TRBD1|TRBJ1-1|TRBV19
TGTGCCAGTAGTACTCGGGACAGCCGACACACTGAAGCTTTCTTT
CASSTRDSRHTEAFF
>NA|NA|TRBJ1-1|TRBV10-2
TGCGCCAGCAGACTAAACCGGGAGCTAGGTGAAGCTTTCTTT
CASRLNRELGEAFF
>few|NA|TRBJ1-1|TRBV6-5
TGTGCCAGCAGTTACCGGGGGGACACTGAAGCTTTCTTT
CASSYRGDTEAFF
>NA|NA|TRBJ1-5|TRBV19
NA
CASSIDWGKGTPGHF
>few|TRBD2|TRBJ2-2|TRBV7-8
TGTGCCAGCAGCGAACTGACTAGCGGGGGGATTAACACCGGGGAGCTGTTTTTT
CASSELTSGGINTGELFF
>few|NA|TRBJ1-2|TRBV6-5
TGTGCCAGCAGTTACTCGGGAGGGACGGATGGCTACACCTTC
CASSYSGGTDGYTF
>few|TRBD1|TRBJ2-5|TRBV7-8
TGTGCCAGCAGCCGGAGCTTGGACAGGGCTAAAGAGACCCAGTACTTC
CASSRSLDRAKETQYF
>few|TRBD1|TRBJ1-4|TRBV27
TGTGCCAGCAGTTCACTTGACAGGGTTAATGAAAAACTGTTTTTT
CASSSLDRVNEKLFF
>few|TRBD2|TRBJ2-7|TRBV6-5
TGTGCCAGCAGTTATGGTAGCGGGGATCTCGAGCAGTACTTC
CASSYGSGDLEQYF
>few|NA|TRBJ2-2|TRBV11-2
TGTGCCAGCAGCCGTAGGGAGCTGTTTTTT
CASSRRELFF
>NA|TRBD1|TRBJ1-1|TRBV15
TGTGCCACCAGCAGACGCGCGGGACAGGGTGTAAAGAACACTGAAGCTTTCTTT
CATSRRAGQGVKNTEAFF
>NA|TRBD1|TRBJ2-7|TRBV10-3
TGTGCCACCGGGACAGGGACGTACGAGCAGTACTTC
CATGTGTYEQYF
>NA|NA|TRBJ1-1|TRBV7-8
TGTGCCAGCAGCCAGGAGCGGCTGAGCACTGAAGCTTTCTTT
CASSQERLSTEAFF
>few|TRBD2|TRBJ2-7|TRBV5-6
TGTGCCAGCAGCATGGGACTAGCGGAATTCTACGAGCAGTACTTC
CASSMGLAEFYEQYF
>NA|TRBD2|TRBJ2-2|TRBV4-1
TGCGCCAGCAGCCAAGATCTGGAGCGGGGGGGAAGGGACACCGGGGAGCTGTTTTTT
CASSQDLERGGRDTGELFF
>NA|NA|TRBJ2-5|TRBV29-1
TGCAGCGTTGTGACTAGAAACGGGGAGACCCAGTACTTC
CSVVTRNGETQYF
>few|TRBD1|TRBJ1-4|TRBV6-6
TGTGCCAGCAGTTACAGGGACAGTGGGGAAAAACTGTTTTTT
CASSYRDSGEKLFF
>few|TRBD1|TRBJ1-4|TRBV10-3
TGTGCCATCAAAAAGGAGGGGGCTGAAAAACTGTTTTTT
CAIKKEGAEKLFF
>NA|NA|TRBJ1-4|TRBV11-2
TGTGCCAGCAGCTTTGGGGGCGTCCTGTTTTTT
CASSFGGVLFF
>NA|TRBD1|TRBJ1-3|TRBV4-1
TGCGCCAGCAGCCCGGGACAGGCCTACTCTGGAAACACCATATATTTT
CASSPGQAYSGNTIYF
>few|NA|TRBJ1-5|TRBV27
TGTGCCAGCAGTTTCAGGGGTGCTCAGCCCCAGCATTTT
CASSFRGAQPQHF
>NA|TRBD1|TRBJ1-5|TRBV10-2
TGCGCCAGCAGTGGGGGGACAGGGACGTTTAGCAATCAGCCCCAGCATTTT
CASSGGTGTFSNQPQHF
>few|TRBD1|TRBJ1-4|TRBV5-4
TGTGCCAGCAGCTTACAGGACAGGGGGCTTGAAAAACTGTTTTTT
CASSLQDRGLEKLFF
>NA|NA|TRBJ1-2|TRBV2
TGTGCCAGCAGTGAAATTCAGGGCAGTGGCTACACCTTC
CASSEIQGSGYTF
>many|NA|TRBJ2-1|TRBV19
TGTGCCAGTAGTATCTCGTTTGTCAATGAGCAGTTCTTC
CASSISFVNEQFF